This T cell receptor (beta chain) was captured by sequencing in a study of Ad26.COV2.S vaccination and SARS-CoV-2 variants. TCRdb's copy holds only in-frame clones and misses some; the assay was immunoSEQ multiplex PCR. The sample lists 300,000 to 400,000 clones; 90% to 95% were seen once. Deletions cut 5 bases from V and 6 bases from J, with 14 bases between. Germline lookup yields CDR1 SGHVS and CDR2 FQNEAQ. The CDR3 length is 14 residues. The sequenced sample was peripheral blood, obtained after recovery from COVID-19. The chain joins TRBV7-8 to TRBJ1-5; a weak D match, TRBD1 (5 bases). This TCR came from a human donor who had recovered from COVID-19. In DNA, the CDR3 is TGTGCCAGCAGCGACGCTGGGGGGGTTCAGCCCCAGCATTTT. This encodes CASSDAGGVQPQHF.